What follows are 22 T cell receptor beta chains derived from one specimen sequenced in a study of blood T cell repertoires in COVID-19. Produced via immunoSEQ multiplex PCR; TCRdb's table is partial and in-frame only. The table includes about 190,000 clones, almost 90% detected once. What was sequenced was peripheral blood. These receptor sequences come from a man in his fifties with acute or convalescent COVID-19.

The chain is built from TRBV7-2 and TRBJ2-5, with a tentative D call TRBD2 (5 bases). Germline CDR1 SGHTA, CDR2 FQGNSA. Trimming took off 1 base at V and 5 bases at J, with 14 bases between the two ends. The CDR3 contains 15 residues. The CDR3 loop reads CASSLVWERSETQYF. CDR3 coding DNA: TGTGCCAGCAGCTTAGTATGGGAGAGGTCGGAGACCCAGTACTTC.

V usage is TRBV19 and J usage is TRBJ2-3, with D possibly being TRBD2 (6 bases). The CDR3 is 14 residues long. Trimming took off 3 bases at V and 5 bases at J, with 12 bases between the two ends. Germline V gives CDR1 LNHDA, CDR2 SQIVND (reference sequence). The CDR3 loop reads CASSILGSGDTQYF. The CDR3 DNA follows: TGTGCCAGTAGTATCCTCGGGAGTGGAGATACGCAGTATTTT.

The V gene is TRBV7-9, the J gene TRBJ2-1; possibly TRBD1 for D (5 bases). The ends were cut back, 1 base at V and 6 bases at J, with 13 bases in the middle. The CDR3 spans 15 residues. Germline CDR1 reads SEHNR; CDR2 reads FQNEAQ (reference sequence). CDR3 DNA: TGTGCCAGCAGCTTAGACACAGGTGTCTTCAATGAGCAGTTCTTC. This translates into CASSLDTGVFNEQFF. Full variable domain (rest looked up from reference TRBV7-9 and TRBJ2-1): DTGVSQNPRHKITKRGQNVTFRCDPISEHNRLYWYRQTLGQGPEFLTYFQNEAQLEKSRLLSDRFSAERPKGSFSTLEIQRTEQGDSAMYLCASSLDTGVFNEQFFGPGTRLTVL.

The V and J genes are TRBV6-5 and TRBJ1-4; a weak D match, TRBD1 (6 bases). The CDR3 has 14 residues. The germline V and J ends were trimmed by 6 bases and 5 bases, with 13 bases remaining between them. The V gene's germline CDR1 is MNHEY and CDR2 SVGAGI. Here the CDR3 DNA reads TGTGCCAGCAGGGGGGCATCCCTCAATGAAAAACTGTTTTTT. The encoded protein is CASRGASLNEKLFF.

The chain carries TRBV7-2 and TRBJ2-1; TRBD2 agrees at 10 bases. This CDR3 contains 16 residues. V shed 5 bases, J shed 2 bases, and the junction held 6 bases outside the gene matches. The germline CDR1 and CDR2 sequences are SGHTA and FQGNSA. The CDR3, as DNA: TGTGCCAGCAGCCCGCGGACTAGCGGTGCCTACAATGAGCAGTTCTTC. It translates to CASSPRTSGAYNEQFF.

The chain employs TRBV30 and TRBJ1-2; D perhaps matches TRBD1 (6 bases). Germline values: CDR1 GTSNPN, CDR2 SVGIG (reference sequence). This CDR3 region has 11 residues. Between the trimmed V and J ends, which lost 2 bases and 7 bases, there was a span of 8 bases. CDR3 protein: CAWSRGTGYTF. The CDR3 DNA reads TGTGCCTGGAGTAGGGGGACTGGCTACACCTTC.

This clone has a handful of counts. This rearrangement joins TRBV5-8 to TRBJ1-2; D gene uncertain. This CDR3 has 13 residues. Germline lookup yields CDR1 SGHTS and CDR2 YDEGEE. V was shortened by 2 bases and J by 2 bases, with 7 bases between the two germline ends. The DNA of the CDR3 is TGTGCCAGCAGCTTTGTACAGAACTATGGCTACACCTTC. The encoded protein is CASSFVQNYGYTF.

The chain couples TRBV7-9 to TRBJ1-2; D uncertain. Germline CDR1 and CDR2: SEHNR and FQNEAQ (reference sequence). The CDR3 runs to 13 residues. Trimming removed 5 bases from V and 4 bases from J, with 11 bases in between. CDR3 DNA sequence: TGTGCCAGCAGCCCGATCGGTCTCTATGGCTACACCTTC. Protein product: CASSPIGLYGYTF.

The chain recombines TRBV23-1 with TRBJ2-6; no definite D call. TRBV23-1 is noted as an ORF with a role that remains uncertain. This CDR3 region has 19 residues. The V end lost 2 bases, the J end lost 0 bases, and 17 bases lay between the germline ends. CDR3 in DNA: TGCGCCAGCAGTCAACTAATTAGCCCGGCTGGCTCTGGGGCCAACGTCCTGACTTTC. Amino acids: CASSQLISPAGSGANVLTF.

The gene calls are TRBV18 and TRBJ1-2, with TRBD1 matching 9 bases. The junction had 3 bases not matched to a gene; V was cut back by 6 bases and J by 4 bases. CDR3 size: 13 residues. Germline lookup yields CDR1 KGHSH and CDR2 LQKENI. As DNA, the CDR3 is TGTGCCAGCTCGGGGGGACAGGGCTATGGCTACACCTTC. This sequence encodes CASSGGQGYGYTF.

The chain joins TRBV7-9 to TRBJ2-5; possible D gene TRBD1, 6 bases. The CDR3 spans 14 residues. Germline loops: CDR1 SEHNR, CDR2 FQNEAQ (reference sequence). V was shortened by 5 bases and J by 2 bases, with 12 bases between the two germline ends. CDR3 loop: CASSTRTAQETQYF. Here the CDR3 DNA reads TGTGCCAGCAGCACCCGGACAGCACAAGAGACCCAGTACTTC. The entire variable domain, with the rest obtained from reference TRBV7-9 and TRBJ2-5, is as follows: DTGVSQNPRHKITKRGQNVTFRCDPISEHNRLYWYRQTLGQGPEFLTYFQNEAQLEKSRLLSDRFSAERPKGSFSTLEIQRTEQGDSAMYLCASSTRTAQETQYFGPGTRLLVL.

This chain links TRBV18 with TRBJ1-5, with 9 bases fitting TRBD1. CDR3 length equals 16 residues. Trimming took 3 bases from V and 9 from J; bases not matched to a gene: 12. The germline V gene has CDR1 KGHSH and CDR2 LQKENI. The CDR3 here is CASSPIEVADRGPQHF. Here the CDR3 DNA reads TGTGCCAGCTCACCCATCGAGGTGGCGGACAGGGGGCCCCAGCATTTT.

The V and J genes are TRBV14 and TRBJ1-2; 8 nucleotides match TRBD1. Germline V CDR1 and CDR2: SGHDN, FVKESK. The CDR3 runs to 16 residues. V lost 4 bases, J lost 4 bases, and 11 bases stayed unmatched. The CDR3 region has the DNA TGTGCCAGCAGCCTAGCCCAGGGGGCCTTTTCCTATGGCTACACCTTC. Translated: CASSLAQGAFSYGYTF.

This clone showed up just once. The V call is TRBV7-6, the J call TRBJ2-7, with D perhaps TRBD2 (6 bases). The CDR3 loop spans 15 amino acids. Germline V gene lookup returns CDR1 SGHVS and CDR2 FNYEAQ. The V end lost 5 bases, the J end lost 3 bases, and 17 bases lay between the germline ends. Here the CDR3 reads CASSQVRDWGYEQYF. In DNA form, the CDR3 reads TGTGCCAGCAGCCAAGTCCGGGACTGGGGCTACGAGCAGTACTTC.

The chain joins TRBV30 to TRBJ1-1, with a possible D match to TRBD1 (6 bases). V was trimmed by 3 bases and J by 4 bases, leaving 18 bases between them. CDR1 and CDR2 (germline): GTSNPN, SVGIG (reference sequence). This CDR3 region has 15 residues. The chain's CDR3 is CAWRASQGIGTEAFF. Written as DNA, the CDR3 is TGTGCCTGGAGGGCTTCGCAGGGGATCGGCACTGAAGCTTTCTTT.

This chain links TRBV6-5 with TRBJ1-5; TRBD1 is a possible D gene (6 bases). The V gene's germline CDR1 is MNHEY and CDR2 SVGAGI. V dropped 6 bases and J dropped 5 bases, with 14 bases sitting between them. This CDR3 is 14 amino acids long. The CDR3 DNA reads TGTGCCAGCAGCCGAGACAGGTGGCATCAGCCCCAGCATTTT. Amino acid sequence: CASSRDRWHQPQHF.

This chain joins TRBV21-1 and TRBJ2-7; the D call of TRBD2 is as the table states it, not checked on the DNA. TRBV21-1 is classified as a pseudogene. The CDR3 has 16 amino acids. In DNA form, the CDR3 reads TGTGCCAGCAGCAAAGCAGCCACCGGGCCCCCGGGGGAGCAGTACGTC. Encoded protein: CASSKAATGPPGEQYV.

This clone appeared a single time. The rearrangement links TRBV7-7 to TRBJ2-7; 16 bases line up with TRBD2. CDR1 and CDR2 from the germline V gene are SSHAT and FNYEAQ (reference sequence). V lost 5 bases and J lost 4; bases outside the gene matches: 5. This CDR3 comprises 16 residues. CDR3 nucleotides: TGTGCCAGCAGCCCGGGACTAGCGGGAGGGCCTTACGAGCAGTACTTC. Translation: CASSPGLAGGPYEQYF.

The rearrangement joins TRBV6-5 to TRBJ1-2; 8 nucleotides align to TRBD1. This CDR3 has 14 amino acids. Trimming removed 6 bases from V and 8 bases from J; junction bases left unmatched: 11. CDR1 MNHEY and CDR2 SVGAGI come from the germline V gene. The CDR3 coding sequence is TGTGCCAGCAGCCTAGACAGGGGATGGATCGGCTACACCTTC. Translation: CASSLDRGWIGYTF.

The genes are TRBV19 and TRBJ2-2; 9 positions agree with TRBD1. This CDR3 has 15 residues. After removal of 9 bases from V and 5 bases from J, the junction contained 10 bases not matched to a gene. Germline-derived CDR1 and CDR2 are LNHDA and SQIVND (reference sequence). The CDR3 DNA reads TGTGCCAGCGGATGGGGACAGGGATCGACCGGGGAGCTGTTTTTT. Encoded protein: CASGWGQGSTGELFF.

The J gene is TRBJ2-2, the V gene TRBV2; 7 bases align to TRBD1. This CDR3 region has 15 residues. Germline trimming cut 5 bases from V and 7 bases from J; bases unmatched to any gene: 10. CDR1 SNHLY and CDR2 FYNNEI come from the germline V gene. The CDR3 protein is CASSSGTVRIGELFF. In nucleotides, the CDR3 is TGTGCCAGCAGTTCCGGGACAGTACGTATCGGGGAGCTGTTTTTT.

The CDR3 DNA reads TGTGCCAGCAGTGGGACTAGTAACTACGAGCAGTACTTC. This translates into CASSGTSNYEQYF. The gene calls are TRBV2 and TRBJ2-7; 7 bases are shared with TRBD2. J gave up 3 bases and V 4 bases, and 3 bases lay outside the gene matches. The CDR3 sequence is 13 residues long. The germline CDR1 and CDR2 sequences are SNHLY and FYNNEI.